These T cell receptor beta chains were read from a single sample in a study of T cells in narcolepsy. Profiled with immunoSEQ multiplex PCR; TCRdb holds only in-frame clones, not every one. The data contain about 22,000 clones, 75% to 85% of them singletons. Sample: memory (CD45RA-) CD4+ T cells from blood. All receptors derive from a human donor in good health. The CDR3 runs from the conserved cysteine through the conserved F or W. D genes are given only for firm matches. Part of the rows lack a size; the others show once, few, many or a class for expanded clones.

J,D,size,V,DNA,CDR3
TRBJ2-5,.,.,TRBV11-2,TGTGCCAGCACCCCGACAGGACAAGAGACCCAGTACTTC,CASTPTGQETQYF
TRBJ1-4,.,.,TRBV11-3,TGTGCCAGCAGCGTCGGGCCGCGAAAAAAACTGTTTTTT,CASSVGPRKKLFF
TRBJ2-2,TRBD2,.,TRBV5-1,TGCGCCAGCAGCTTGGCAGCGGGGGCTAAGACCGGGGAGCTGTTTTTT,CASSLAAGAKTGELFF
TRBJ1-2,.,once,TRBV7-9,TGTGCCAGCAGCTTTGAGGGGTTCTCGGAGGGCTACACCTTC,CASSFEGFSEGYTF
TRBJ2-1,TRBD2,.,TRBV14,TGTGCCAGCAGCCAAACTAGCGGGGGGGTCAATGAGCAGTTCTTC,CASSQTSGGVNEQFF
TRBJ1-2,.,.,TRBV6-1,TGTGCCAGCAGTCCCGGATTATCCTATGGCTACACCTTC,CASSPGLSYGYTF
TRBJ2-5,.,.,TRBV5-6,TGTGCCAGCAGCTTGGCAGACTTTACAGGAGAGACCCAGTACTTC,CASSLADFTGETQYF
TRBJ1-6,.,.,TRBV9,TGTGCCAGCAGCGTACTGGATTCACCCCTCCACTTT,CASSVLDSPLHF
TRBJ2-3,TRBD2,.,TRBV5-6,TGTGCCAGCAGCTTGCGTCCGGGGGGAGGCACAGATACGCAGTATTTT,CASSLRPGGGTDTQYF
TRBJ1-2,TRBD1,.,TRBV6-1,TGTGCCAGCAGTGTTGGACAGGGTAACTATGGCTACACCTTC,CASSVGQGNYGYTF
TRBJ2-3,.,.,TRBV7-2,TGTGCCAGCAGCTTGTCCCCCGCAGATACGCAGTATTTT,CASSLSPADTQYF